The T cell receptor (beta chain) under discussion was sequenced for a study of beta chain features in type 1 diabetes. Study-level information: In age, gender and cell yields, patients were similar to healthy donors.

Expressed TCRB transcripts were sequenced because the isolated RNA had all been reverse transcribed beforehand. Assay: immunoSEQ multiplex PCR; the TCRdb copy retains only in-frame clones and omits some. The table shows 600,000 or so clones, with around an eighth occurring only once. General study results and limits: In all four CD4+ subsets, TCRB CDR3 length was significantly, moderately reduced in type 1 diabetes.

As regards this clone: The antigen is undetermined.

Trimming stripped 6 bases from V and 2 bases from J, with 14 bases between. The length of the CDR3 is 14 residues. Germline CDR1 MNHNY, CDR2 SVGAGI (reference sequence). Donors underwent one heparinised blood draw, roughly 110 mL on average. The specimen was naive CD4+ T cells from blood. The origin of this receptor is a man aged 25 to 40 with type 1 diabetes. The chain has TRBV6-6 and TRBJ2-7; possible D gene TRBD2, 7 bases. The CDR3 is CASSSGGPPYEQYF. In nucleotides, the CDR3 is TGTGCCAGCAGCTCGGGGGGCCCTCCCTACGAGCAGTACTTC.